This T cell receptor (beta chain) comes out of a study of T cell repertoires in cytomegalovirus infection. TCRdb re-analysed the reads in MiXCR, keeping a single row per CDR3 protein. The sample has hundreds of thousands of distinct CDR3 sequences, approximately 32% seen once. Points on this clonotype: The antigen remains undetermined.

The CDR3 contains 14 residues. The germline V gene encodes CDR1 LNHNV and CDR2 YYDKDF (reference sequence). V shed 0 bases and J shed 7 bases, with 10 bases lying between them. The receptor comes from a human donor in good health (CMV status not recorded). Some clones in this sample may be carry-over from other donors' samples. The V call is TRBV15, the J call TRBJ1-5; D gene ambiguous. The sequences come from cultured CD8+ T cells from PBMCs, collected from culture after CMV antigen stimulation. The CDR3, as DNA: TGTGCCACCAGCAGAGACCGATCTGCGCAGCCCCAGCATTTT. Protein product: CATSRDRSAQPQHF.